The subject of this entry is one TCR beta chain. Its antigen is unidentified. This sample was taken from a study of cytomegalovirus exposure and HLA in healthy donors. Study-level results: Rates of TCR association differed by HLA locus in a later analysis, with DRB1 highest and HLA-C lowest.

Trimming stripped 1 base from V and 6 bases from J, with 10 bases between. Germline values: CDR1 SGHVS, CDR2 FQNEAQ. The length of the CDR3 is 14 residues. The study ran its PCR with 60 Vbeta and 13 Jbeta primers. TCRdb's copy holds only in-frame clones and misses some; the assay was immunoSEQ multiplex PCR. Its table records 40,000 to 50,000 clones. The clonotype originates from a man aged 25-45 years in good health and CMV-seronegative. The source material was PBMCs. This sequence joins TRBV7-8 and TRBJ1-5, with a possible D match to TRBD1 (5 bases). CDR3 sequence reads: CASSLEGRRQPQHF. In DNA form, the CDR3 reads TGTGCCAGCAGCTTAGAGGGGCGCCGTCAGCCCCAGCATTTT. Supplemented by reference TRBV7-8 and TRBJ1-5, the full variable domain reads GAGVSQSPRYKVAKRGQDVALRCDPISGHVSLFWYQQALGQGPEFLTYFQNEAQLDKSGLPSDRFFAERPEGSVSTLKIQRTQQEDSAVYLCASSLEGRRQPQHFGDGTRLSIL.